A single sample is the source of the 28 T cell receptor beta chains below, sequenced in a study of T cell responses to AZD1222 COVID-19 vaccine. Using immunoSEQ multiplex PCR, the repertoire was profiled, and TCRdb retains in-frame clones only, with some absent. In the table there are about 130,000 clones, roughly 92% of which are singletons. The sample here was peripheral blood, taken 28 days after the second AZD1222 dose. Receptors originate from an adult who received the AZD1222 COVID-19 vaccine.

The chain employs TRBV28 and TRBJ2-3; 11 positions agree with TRBD1. The germline V gene encodes CDR1 MDHEN and CDR2 SYDVKM. CDR3 length: 15 amino acids. V lost 6 bases and J lost 3; bases outside the gene matches: 5. Here the CDR3 reads CASRTGTGGTDTQYF. The CDR3 coding sequence is TGTGCCAGCAGGACCGGGACAGGGGGAACAGATACGCAGTATTTT.

Comments on this clone: This CDR3 is also generated by other DNA sequences in the sample. The V and J genes are TRBV12-3 or TRBV12-4 and TRBJ1-3, with D uncertain. Trimming shortened V by 3 bases and J by 7 bases, and 10 bases separated the two germline ends. The CDR3 is made up of 13 amino acids. In DNA, the CDR3 is TGTGCCAGCAGTTTGAACAGCGGGAACACCATATATTTT. It yields the protein CASSLNSGNTIYF.

V and J are TRBV9 and TRBJ2-2; a weak D match, TRBD1 (6 bases). The germline V gene has CDR1 SGDLS and CDR2 YYNGEE. The CDR3 runs 13 residues. Trimming took off 0 bases at V and 7 bases at J, with 7 bases between the two ends. The CDR3 is CASSVAGVGELFF. CDR3 DNA: TGTGCCAGCAGCGTAGCAGGGGTCGGGGAGCTGTTTTTT.

This chain uses TRBV5-3 with TRBJ2-5, with TRBD2 matching 8 bases. TRBV5-3 has ORF status, its function being uncertain. V lost 1 base to trimming and J lost 1 base; unmatched junction nucleotides: 3. The CDR3 length is 15 residues. CDR3 region: CARSLRGGSQETQYF. In nucleotides, the CDR3 is TGTGCCAGAAGCTTGCGGGGGGGCTCCCAAGAGACCCAGTACTTC.

The J gene is TRBJ2-1, the V gene TRBV6-4; 12 bases line up with TRBD2. Germline values: CDR1 MRHNA, CDR2 SNTAGT. V shed 4 bases and J 7 bases; nucleotides not matched to a gene: 2. The CDR3 spans 14 residues. CDR3 sequence (DNA): TGTGCCAGCAGTGGTCTAGCGGGAGGGAATGAGCAGTTCTTC. Its translation: CASSGLAGGNEQFF.

CDR3 in DNA: TGTGCCAGCAGCTTGGCGCTATCCCAACCGGGACAGAACTACGAGCAGTACTTC. It specifies CASSLALSQPGQNYEQYF. The V gene is TRBV5-6, the J gene TRBJ2-7, with 7 positions matching TRBD1. There are 18 residues in the CDR3. The junction had 15 bases not matched to a gene; V was cut back by 0 bases and J by 3 bases. Germline assignment: CDR1 SGHDT and CDR2 YYEEEE.

This clone was observed once. The rearrangement uses TRBV3-1 (or the pseudogene TRBV3-2) and TRBJ2-7; 12 nucleotides match TRBD1. This CDR3 contains 16 residues. J lost 2 bases, V lost 2 bases, and 4 bases had no gene match. The germline V gene encodes CDR1 LGHDT and CDR2 YNNKEL (reference sequence). In DNA form, the CDR3 reads TGTGCCAGCAGCCAAATTCGGGACAGGGGGCCCTACGAGCAGTACTTC. It codes for CASSQIRDRGPYEQYF.

The rearrangement joins TRBV9 to TRBJ1-3; the match to TRBD1 covers 8 bases. Germline V gene lookup returns CDR1 SGDLS and CDR2 YYNGEE. The CDR3 spans 13 residues. Trimming at V came to 3 bases and at J to 8 bases, leaving 4 bases not matched to a gene. In DNA, the CDR3 is TGTGCCAGCAGCGAACAGGGGGTACACACCATATATTTT. Amino acid sequence: CASSEQGVHTIYF.

The chain links TRBV21-1 to TRBJ2-1. TRBV21-1 constitutes a pseudogene. The CDR3 spans 11 residues. The CDR3 loop reads CASRQDNEQFF. The CDR3 nucleotides are TGTGCCAGCAGGCAAGACAATGAGCAGTTCTTC.

This chain links TRBV5-1 with TRBJ1-3, with 11 bases fitting TRBD1. Germline CDR1 reads SGHRS; CDR2 reads YFSETQ. The junction had 10 bases not matched to a gene; V was cut back by 4 bases and J by 4 bases. The CDR3 is 17 amino acids. The chain's CDR3 is CASSPGQGANLGNTIYF. The CDR3 nucleotides read TGCGCCAGCAGCCCCGGACAGGGGGCGAACCTGGGAAACACCATATATTTT. The full variable domain, its missing parts supplied by reference TRBV5-1 and TRBJ1-3, is KAGVTQTPRYLIKTRGQQVTLSCSPISGHRSVSWYQQTPGQGLQFLFEYFSETQRNKGNFPGRFSGRQFSNSRSEMNVSTLELGDSALYLCASSPGQGANLGNTIYFGEGSWLTVV.

The chain employs TRBV12-3 or TRBV12-4 and TRBJ2-5; D gene ambiguous. This CDR3 has 11 residues. Deletions cut 5 bases from V and 5 bases from J, with 6 bases between. CDR3 DNA sequence: TGTGCCAGCAGTCCCGGGGAGACCCAGTACTTC. Amino acid sequence: CASSPGETQYF.

The chain uses TRBV6-6 and TRBJ1-5; 8 nucleotides align to TRBD1. CDR1 and CDR2 from the germline V gene are MNHNY and SVGAGI (reference sequence). J was trimmed by 0 bases and V by 6 bases; bases with no gene match: 19. The CDR3 length is 20 residues. The CDR3 DNA is TGTGCCAGCAGCCGAATACGGCGGACAGGGAGGGGGTATAGCAATCAGCCCCAGCATTTT. Translated, it gives CASSRIRRTGRGYSNQPQHF.

The chain is built from TRBV19 and TRBJ1-4; D is possibly TRBD1 (5 bases). CDR1 and CDR2 from the germline V gene are LNHDA and SQIVND (reference sequence). The length of the CDR3 is 15 residues. Trimming shortened V by 5 bases and J by 3 bases, and 13 bases separated the two germline ends. In nucleotides, the CDR3 is TGTGCCAGTAGTCCCCGGGACGGAGCTAATGAAAAACTGTTTTTT. It yields the protein CASSPRDGANEKLFF.

This clone is a singleton in its sample. The chain carries TRBV10-1 and TRBJ2-3; unclear D gene. The CDR3 is 13 residues long. Germline lookup yields CDR1 WNHNN and CDR2 SYGVQD (reference sequence). V was pared by 3 bases and J by 1 base, with 5 bases between. CDR3 in DNA: TGCGCCAGCAGTGATGGCGGCACAGATACGCAGTATTTT. Translating it yields CASSDGGTDTQYF.

This rearrangement joins TRBV7-7 to TRBJ2-1, with 11 bases fitting TRBD2. Germline V gene data show CDR1 as SSHAT and CDR2 as FNYEAQ (reference sequence). The CDR3 has 16 amino acids. V was clipped by 1 base and J by 8 bases; unmatched bases: 7. The CDR3 reads CASSLGVAGGSDEQFF. CDR3 DNA sequence: TGTGCCAGCAGCTTAGGGGTAGCGGGGGGGAGTGATGAGCAGTTCTTC.

The DNA for the CDR3 is TGTGCCACCGCCCAGGGCAGGGGGCTTGAGCAGCCCCAGCATTTT. It codes for CATAQGRGLEQPQHF. The chain carries TRBV27 and TRBJ1-5, with 8 bases lining up with TRBD1. Germline trimming cut 10 bases from V and 7 bases from J; bases unmatched to any gene: 15. The CDR3 length is 15 residues. CDR1 and CDR2 from the germline V gene are MNHEY and SMNVEV (reference sequence).

The chain couples TRBV5-4 to TRBJ1-4, with 9 bases matching TRBD1. Germline CDR1 and CDR2: SGHNT and YYREEE (reference sequence). The length of the CDR3 is 14 residues. J was trimmed by 7 bases and V by 0 bases; bases with no gene match: 1. DNA of the CDR3: TGTGCCAGCAGCTTGGGGACAGGGGCTGAAAAACTGTTTTTT. Translation gives CASSLGTGAEKLFF.

This chain connects TRBV4-2 to TRBJ2-3; possibly TRBD2 for D (5 bases). This CDR3 region has 14 residues. CDR1 LGHNA and CDR2 YNFKEQ come from the germline V gene. Trimming pared 1 base from V and 3 bases from J, leaving 8 bases between. The CDR3 loop reads CASSQALATDTQYF. CDR3 DNA: TGTGCCAGCAGCCAAGCCCTAGCTACAGATACGCAGTATTTT.

CDR3 amino acids: CASSILAGAYEQYF. The CDR3 coding sequence is TGTGCCAGTAGTATACTAGCGGGAGCCTACGAGCAGTACTTC. The gene calls are TRBV19 and TRBJ2-7, with 10 bases aligning to TRBD2. Germline V CDR1 and CDR2: LNHDA, SQIVND (reference sequence). Germline trimming cut 2 bases from V and 2 bases from J; bases unmatched to any gene: 0. This CDR3 has 14 amino acids.

The chain is built from TRBV30 and TRBJ2-5; 7 bases match TRBD2. V lost 2 bases, J lost 4 bases, and 10 bases stayed unmatched. CDR1 and CDR2 (germline): GTSNPN, SVGIG (reference sequence). This CDR3 is 15 amino acids long. The CDR3 DNA follows: TGTGCCTGGAGTATGGCTAGCGGAAGGCGAGAGACCCAGTACTTC. The encoded protein is CAWSMASGRRETQYF.

Regarding this clone: The same CDR3 is also encoded by other DNA sequences in this sample. The chain is built from TRBV30 and TRBJ2-1; D is undetermined. V lost 2 bases and J lost 0, with 2 bases in between. This CDR3 has 12 amino acids. Germline V gene sequence: CDR1 GTSNPN, CDR2 SVGIG (reference sequence). CDR3 in amino acids: CAWSSSYNEQFF. CDR3 coding DNA: TGTGCCTGGAGTAGCTCCTACAATGAGCAGTTCTTC.

The rearrangement uses TRBV3-1 (or the pseudogene TRBV3-2) and TRBJ2-3; D remains ambiguous. V gave up 1 base and J gave up 2 bases, with 7 bases separating them. Looked up from germline, CDR1 is LGHDT and CDR2 is YNNKEL (reference sequence). The length of the CDR3 is 14 residues. The CDR3 coding sequence is TGTGCCAGCAGCCAAGGTAGATTCACAGATACGCAGTATTTT. Its translation: CASSQGRFTDTQYF.

The rearrangement joins TRBV5-5 to TRBJ2-5, with TRBD1 as a possible D gene (6 bases). V lost 2 bases, J lost 4 bases, and 18 bases lay in between. The germline V gene has CDR1 SGHKS and CDR2 YYEKEE (reference sequence). The CDR3 has 16 residues. CDR3 sequence (DNA): TGTGCCAGCAGCTTAGGGCAACAGGGAGAGCGAGAGACCCAGTACTTC. This translates into CASSLGQQGERETQYF.

The chain employs TRBV27 and TRBJ2-3; the match to TRBD2 covers 7 bases. Germline CDR1 reads MNHEY; CDR2 reads SMNVEV (reference sequence). Losses at the gene ends were 5 bases for V and 3 bases for J; bases not matched to a gene: 11. The CDR3 spans 16 residues. CDR3 nucleotide sequence: TGTGCCAGCAGTGTATACCGGGACTACGGGACAGATACGCAGTATTTT. It specifies CASSVYRDYGTDTQYF.

Comment on this clone: In the same sample, other DNA sequences code for this CDR3. V is TRBV7-2 and J is TRBJ2-3; no clear D gene. V lost 1 base to trimming and J lost 3 bases, with 5 bases between them. The CDR3 loop spans 13 amino acids. Germline CDR1 reads SGHTA; CDR2 reads FQGNSA. CDR3: CASSLEPTDTQYF. Here the CDR3 DNA reads TGTGCCAGCAGCTTAGAGCCTACAGATACGCAGTATTTT.

The genes are TRBV4-2 and TRBJ2-7; tentatively, D is TRBD2 (5 bases). Germline CDR1 and CDR2: LGHNA and YNFKEQ. The CDR3 length is 15 residues. The V gene lost 4 bases and the J gene lost 3 bases, with 16 bases spanning the gap. This chain's CDR3 is CASSPREGGDYEQYF. CDR3 nucleotide sequence: TGTGCCAGCAGCCCCCGCGAGGGTGGGGACTACGAGCAGTACTTC.

This chain connects TRBV11-3 to TRBJ2-2; no clear D. Germline values: CDR1 SGHNT, CDR2 YENEEA. V was shortened by 0 bases and J by 6 bases, with 8 bases between the two germline ends. The CDR3 loop spans 14 amino acids. The CDR3 region has the DNA TGTGCCAGCAGCTTAGAGCGTGGGGCCGGGGAGCTGTTTTTT. Its protein is CASSLERGAGELFF.

The chain carries TRBV12-1 and TRBJ2-6; TRBD1, the table's D call, was not compared with the DNA. TRBV12-1 is a pseudogene locus. The CDR3 length is 18 residues. In nucleotides, the CDR3 is TGTGCCAGCAGCTTTGACAGGGCGAAGTACTCTGGGGCCAACGTCCTGACTTTC. Translation: CASSFDRAKYSGANVLTF.